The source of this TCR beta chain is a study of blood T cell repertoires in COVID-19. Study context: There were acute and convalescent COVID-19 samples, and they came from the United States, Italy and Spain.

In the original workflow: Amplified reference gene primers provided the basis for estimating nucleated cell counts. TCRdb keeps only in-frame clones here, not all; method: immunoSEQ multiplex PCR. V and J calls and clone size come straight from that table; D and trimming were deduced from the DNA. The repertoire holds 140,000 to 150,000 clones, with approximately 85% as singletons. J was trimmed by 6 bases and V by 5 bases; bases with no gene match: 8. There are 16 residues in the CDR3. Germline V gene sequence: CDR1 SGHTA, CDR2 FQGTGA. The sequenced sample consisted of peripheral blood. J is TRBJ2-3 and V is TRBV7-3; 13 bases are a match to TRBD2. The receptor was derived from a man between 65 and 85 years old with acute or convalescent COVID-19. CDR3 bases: TGTGCCAGCAGCCTAGGACTAGCGGGAGCTAAGGATACGCAGTATTTT. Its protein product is CASSLGLAGAKDTQYF.